These T cell receptor beta chains were read from a single sample in a study of chemoradiotherapy in HPV16-positive cancers. Libraries were prepared by immunoSEQ multiplex PCR; TCRdb keeps only in-frame clonotypes and omits some of them. The table has roughly 19,000 clones, 86% seen once. Sequenced here: blood, sampled from a patient who underwent chemoradiotherapy. The receptors were sampled from a human donor with HPV-associated anogenital cancer. The CDR3 runs from the conserved cysteine through the conserved F or W. D genes are given only for firm matches.

D gene: TRBD2; V gene: TRBV25-1; CDR3 protein: CASSELGTSFNEQFF
D gene: TRBD1; V gene: TRBV5-1; CDR3 protein: CASSSATGGSYEQYF
D gene: -; V gene: TRBV6-1; CDR3 protein: CATNKRGDTEAFF
D gene: TRBD2; V gene: TRBV9; CDR3 protein: CASSATSGSTYEQYF
D gene: -; V gene: TRBV20-1; CDR3 protein: CSAPSGDGYTF
D gene: TRBD1; V gene: TRBV4-1; CDR3 protein: CASSQEITGTGPNYGYTF
D gene: TRBD1; V gene: TRBV13; CDR3 protein: CASSAQGKGNTIYF
D gene: TRBD2; V gene: TRBV25-1; CDR3 protein: CASSPSGSSYNEQFF
D gene: TRBD1; V gene: TRBV5-1; CDR3 protein: CASSPFRDRGAEQYF
D gene: -; V gene: TRBV19; CDR3 protein: CATGTRQNTEAFF
D gene: -; V gene: TRBV4-3; CDR3 protein: CASSQDPGPGAGNTIYF
D gene: TRBD1; V gene: TRBV11-2; CDR3 protein: CASSSRQGASNQPQHF
D gene: -; V gene: TRBV7-2; CDR3 protein: CASSSRAEGEKLFF
D gene: -; V gene: TRBV7-8; CDR3 protein: CASSLQGNSYNSPLHF
D gene: TRBD1; V gene: TRBV11-1; CDR3 protein: CASSLGQGAYEQYF
D gene: -; V gene: TRBV21-1; CDR3 protein: CASILPGQGAYEQYF
D gene: -; V gene: TRBV5-1; CDR3 protein: CASSGDRITDTQYF
D gene: TRBD2; V gene: TRBV5-4; CDR3 protein: CASSFGYQRGSYEQYF
D gene: TRBD1; V gene: TRBV4-1; CDR3 protein: CASSVPGQGAGTQYF
D gene: TRBD2; V gene: TRBV6-5; CDR3 protein: CASSYSSAGQETQYF
D gene: -; V gene: TRBV6-1; CDR3 protein: CASSEDSSGANVLTF
D gene: -; V gene: TRBV7-3; CDR3 protein: CASSLRWGTEAFF
D gene: -; V gene: TRBV5-1; CDR3 protein: CASSFGSETQYF
D gene: TRBD1; V gene: TRBV6-5; CDR3 protein: CASSQGQGPKAFF
D gene: -; V gene: TRBV11-2; CDR3 protein: CASSFGGRETPLHF
D gene: TRBD2; V gene: TRBV5-1; CDR3 protein: CASSLGTSGALGYEQYF
D gene: TRBD1; V gene: TRBV25-1; CDR3 protein: CASSDLGQLNTEAFF
D gene: -; V gene: TRBV19; CDR3 protein: CASSIVKGGDSPLHF
D gene: -; V gene: TRBV4-3; CDR3 protein: CASSQDPSPGANVPTF
D gene: -; V gene: TRBV25-1; CDR3 protein: CASSERGEKLFF
D gene: -; V gene: TRBV5-4; CDR3 protein: CASSTGTLSTDTQYF
D gene: -; V gene: TRBV27; CDR3 protein: CASSLGYSIGTEAFF
D gene: -; V gene: TRBV5-1; CDR3 protein: CASSLGSLSGSYEQYF
D gene: -; V gene: TRBV19; CDR3 protein: CASTPSWGTNQPQHF
D gene: -; V gene: TRBV9; CDR3 protein: CASSVNPGQSYEQYF
D gene: -; V gene: TRBV6-1; CDR3 protein: CASSELEGLAFF
D gene: -; V gene: TRBV6-6; CDR3 protein: CASSELAGRLGYTF
D gene: -; V gene: TRBV5-1; CDR3 protein: CASSLVRGTEAFF
D gene: -; V gene: TRBV30; CDR3 protein: CAWTLPWGSRGRSHEQYF
D gene: -; V gene: TRBV5-6; CDR3 protein: CASSRHRELASQPQHF
D gene: -; V gene: TRBV2; CDR3 protein: CASSEGMGRNTEAFF
D gene: TRBD1; V gene: TRBV6-5; CDR3 protein: CASRTGKHTEAFF
D gene: TRBD1; V gene: TRBV2; CDR3 protein: CASSEGANRGLTDTQYF
D gene: TRBD1; V gene: TRBV6-5; CDR3 protein: CASSYTPGGFEKLFF
D gene: -; V gene: TRBV10-2; CDR3 protein: CASRFRDPPPETQYF
D gene: -; V gene: TRBV28; CDR3 protein: CASSTPGMNFNYGYTF
D gene: TRBD2; V gene: TRBV7-9; CDR3 protein: CASSTGTSGESDTQYF
D gene: TRBD2; V gene: TRBV5-1; CDR3 protein: CASSLVGTSGNTGELFF
D gene: -; V gene: TRBV19; CDR3 protein: CASSMGRNRNEQFF
D gene: -; V gene: TRBV5-5; CDR3 protein: CASSLMGGGNQPQHF
D gene: -; V gene: TRBV30; CDR3 protein: CAWRVRDTQYF
D gene: -; V gene: TRBV7-9; CDR3 protein: CASSLRVDYGYTF
D gene: TRBD1; V gene: TRBV7-9; CDR3 protein: CASSLGDSNTEAFF
D gene: TRBD1; V gene: TRBV30; CDR3 protein: CAWSSQTGIGQPQHF
D gene: -; V gene: TRBV7-2; CDR3 protein: CASSLIDSGNEQFF
D gene: TRBD2; V gene: TRBV5-8; CDR3 protein: CASSLRTSGRARSYEQYF
D gene: -; V gene: TRBV9; CDR3 protein: CASSVAPGGEQFF
D gene: -; V gene: TRBV5-4; CDR3 protein: CASSLYGRNHEQYF
D gene: -; V gene: TRBV11-2; CDR3 protein: CASSKSPGAYEQYF
D gene: -; V gene: TRBV6-5; CDR3 protein: CASSYSPEAKGYTF